The clone carrying this TCR beta chain was picked up one time. The sample originates from a study of blood T cell repertoires in COVID-19. The overall study: Both acute and convalescent COVID-19 samples were obtained from the United States, Italy and Spain. PBMCs, B-cell-depleted T cells, or T cells were the source of the cDNA or gDNA that made up the material.

Trimming shortened V by 3 bases and J by 2 bases, and 5 bases separated the two germline ends. The CDR3 totals 11 residues. Looked up from germline, CDR1 is DFQATT and CDR2 is SNEGSKA (reference sequence). The repertoire was sequenced with immunoSEQ multiplex PCR; TCRdb's copy has only in-frame clones and lacks some. The sample has 150,000 or so clones; roughly 84% are singletons. The sequenced sample was PBMCs or T cells enriched from blood (not recorded which). J is TRBJ2-7 and V is TRBV20-1; TRBD1 might be the D (5 bases). The receptor was isolated from a woman aged 60 to 75 who had recovered from COVID-19. Here the CDR3 reads CSARGPYEQYF. The CDR3 coding sequence is TGCAGTGCTAGGGGGCCCTACGAGCAGTACTTC.